These T cell receptor beta chains were read from a single sample in a study of cytotoxic CD8 clonotypes in ibrutinib-treated CLL. The repertoire was sequenced with immunoSEQ multiplex PCR; TCRdb's copy has only in-frame clones and lacks some. The repertoire holds approximately 67,000 clones, 80% seen once, with roughly 8% in the top ten. This sample comprised PBMCs, obtained at disease progression, from a patient treated with ibrutinib. The receptors derive from a human donor with chronic lymphocytic leukemia. Both conserved end residues are part of each CDR3. D genes are given only for firm matches. Expanded clones are given a class, and other clones once, few, many or no size at all.

length: 15
V: TRBV2
size: few
J: TRBJ2-6
D: NA
DNA: TGTGCCAGCAGGCCGCCAGGGTCAGGGGCCAACGTCCTGACTTTC
CDR3: CASRPPGSGANVLTF

length: 14
V: TRBV5-1
size: NA
J: TRBJ2-5
D: NA
DNA: TGCGCCAGCAGCACCGGACGCGTGCAAGAGACCCAGTACTTC
CDR3: CASSTGRVQETQYF

length: 16
V: TRBV19
size: NA
J: TRBJ2-3
D: TRBD2
DNA: TGTGCCAGTAGTTCTCAGACTAGCGGAGCCACAGATACGCAGTATTTT
CDR3: CASSSQTSGATDTQYF

length: 13
V: TRBV7-8
size: NA
J: TRBJ1-1
D: NA
DNA: TGTGCCAGCAGCTTAGGCAGGAACACTGAAGCTTTCTTT
CDR3: CASSLGRNTEAFF

length: 14
V: TRBV5-6
size: few
J: TRBJ1-2
D: NA
DNA: TGTGCCAGCAGCTTGGGCAGGGTTAACTATGGCTACACCTTC
CDR3: CASSLGRVNYGYTF

length: 13
V: TRBV2
size: NA
J: TRBJ2-3
D: TRBD2
DNA: TGTGCCAGCTCTTGGGGGGGGACAGATACGCAGTATTTT
CDR3: CASSWGGTDTQYF

length: 15
V: TRBV2
size: NA
J: TRBJ2-7
D: NA
DNA: TGTGCCAGCAGTGAGGGCAGGCTTCCCTCCTACGAGCAGTACTTC
CDR3: CASSEGRLPSYEQYF

length: 16
V: TRBV6-1
size: NA
J: TRBJ2-1
D: TRBD2
DNA: TGTGCCAGCAGGGAATACGCACTAGCGGGTTTCAATGAGCAGTTCTTC
CDR3: CASREYALAGFNEQFF

length: 16
V: TRBV18
size: NA
J: TRBJ1-2
D: NA
DNA: TGTGCCAGCTCACAAACGCTAGGCACTGTGAACTATGGCTACACCTTC
CDR3: CASSQTLGTVNYGYTF

length: 14
V: TRBV5-1
size: NA
J: TRBJ2-1
D: NA
DNA: TGCGCCAGCAGCTTGGGTCCAGGGAGGAATGAGCAGTTCTTC
CDR3: CASSLGPGRNEQFF

length: 15
V: TRBV10-3
size: NA
J: TRBJ2-2
D: NA
DNA: TGTGCCATCATGAGGACGGCTACTAACACCGGGGAGCTGTTTTTT
CDR3: CAIMRTATNTGELFF

length: 17
V: TRBV28
size: once
J: TRBJ2-3
D: TRBD1
DNA: TGTGCCAGCAGTTTATATCACTGGGACAGGAGCACAGATACGCAGTATTTT
CDR3: CASSLYHWDRSTDTQYF

length: 13
V: TRBV29-1
size: NA
J: TRBJ2-1
D: NA
DNA: TGCAGCGTTGAAGGGAGGACTATTTTGGAGCAGTTCTTC
CDR3: CSVEGRTILEQFF

length: 14
V: TRBV2
size: NA
J: TRBJ2-3
D: NA
DNA: TGTGCCAGCAGTGAAGTCCTTGGAACAGATACGCAGTATTTT
CDR3: CASSEVLGTDTQYF

length: 15
V: TRBV15
size: NA
J: TRBJ1-4
D: NA
DNA: TGTGCCACCAGCTCCCGGGGCTCAACTAATGAAAAACTGTTTTTT
CDR3: CATSSRGSTNEKLFF

length: 15
V: TRBV5-1
size: NA
J: TRBJ1-2
D: TRBD1
DNA: TGCGCCAGCAGCTTGGGGGACAGGGGGCTTTCAGGCTACACCTTC
CDR3: CASSLGDRGLSGYTF

length: 15
V: TRBV11-3
size: NA
J: TRBJ2-7
D: NA
DNA: TGTGCCAGCAGCTTGGGAGGCTACCCCTCCTACGAGCAGTACTTC
CDR3: CASSLGGYPSYEQYF

length: 15
V: TRBV6-6
size: NA
J: TRBJ2-6
D: TRBD1
DNA: TGTGCCAGCGGCAAAGACAGGGCTGGGGCCAACGTCCTGACTTTC
CDR3: CASGKDRAGANVLTF

length: 13
V: TRBV5-1
size: few
J: TRBJ2-1
D: NA
DNA: TGCGCCAGCAGCTTGGTTGCGTCCAATGAGCAGTTCTTC
CDR3: CASSLVASNEQFF

length: 15
V: TRBV9
size: NA
J: TRBJ2-1
D: NA
DNA: TGTGCCAGCAGCGATGGGGGTCACGCCTACAATGAGCAGTTCTTC
CDR3: CASSDGGHAYNEQFF

length: 14
V: TRBV9
size: once
J: TRBJ1-6
D: NA
DNA: TGTGCCAGCAGCGCCATACAGGGTCTGTCACCCCTCCACTTT
CDR3: CASSAIQGLSPLHF

length: 16
V: TRBV11-2
size: NA
J: TRBJ2-1
D: NA
DNA: TGTGCCAGCAGCTCCGGTTTGAGGGCCGCCTACAATGAGCAGTTCTTC
CDR3: CASSSGLRAAYNEQFF